The 4 T cell receptor beta chains below were found in one sample sequenced in a study of blood T cell repertoires in COVID-19. Profiling relied on immunoSEQ multiplex PCR, and the TCRdb table lists in-frame clones only, not all of them. The profile shows roughly 200,000 clones, 65% to 90% of them singletons. Sequencing was done on a sample of PBMCs or T cells enriched from blood (not recorded which). These receptors came from a woman between 35 and 50 years old with acute COVID-19.

V gene TRBV5-5 combines with J gene TRBJ1-5; D might be TRBD1 (6 bases). Per the germline V gene, CDR1 is SGHKS and CDR2 is YYEKEE (reference sequence). V dropped 4 bases and J dropped 0 bases, with 20 bases sitting between them. This CDR3 is built from 18 residues. CDR3 in DNA: TGTGCCAGCAGCGACCCCGCCGACAGGTCTTATAGCAATCAGCCCCAGCATTTT. Encoded protein: CASSDPADRSYSNQPQHF.

V usage is TRBV12-3 or TRBV12-4 and J usage is TRBJ2-3, with D unresolved. Trimming took off 3 bases at V and 4 bases at J, with 8 bases between the two ends. The CDR3 extends over 13 amino acids. The CDR3 region is CASSFSSPDTQYF. CDR3 nucleotides: TGTGCCAGCAGTTTTTCCAGTCCAGATACGCAGTATTTT.

The J gene is TRBJ2-5, the V gene TRBV19; D is perhaps TRBD1 (5 bases). The germline CDR1 and CDR2 sequences are LNHDA and SQIVND (reference sequence). V gave up 1 base and J gave up 2 bases, with 8 bases separating them. CDR3 size: 14 residues. CDR3 coding DNA: TGTGCCAGTAGTATAGGAACAGGTCAAGAGACCCAGTACTTC. As protein: CASSIGTGQETQYF.

This chain uses TRBV28 with TRBJ1-5; D uncertain. This CDR3 contains 12 residues. Germline CDR1 is MDHEN and CDR2 is SYDVKM. Trimming cost V 5 bases and J 8 bases, with 10 bases left between them. Here the CDR3 reads CASSTVVEPQHF. CDR3 in DNA: TGTGCCAGCAGTACAGTGGTCGAGCCCCAGCATTTT.